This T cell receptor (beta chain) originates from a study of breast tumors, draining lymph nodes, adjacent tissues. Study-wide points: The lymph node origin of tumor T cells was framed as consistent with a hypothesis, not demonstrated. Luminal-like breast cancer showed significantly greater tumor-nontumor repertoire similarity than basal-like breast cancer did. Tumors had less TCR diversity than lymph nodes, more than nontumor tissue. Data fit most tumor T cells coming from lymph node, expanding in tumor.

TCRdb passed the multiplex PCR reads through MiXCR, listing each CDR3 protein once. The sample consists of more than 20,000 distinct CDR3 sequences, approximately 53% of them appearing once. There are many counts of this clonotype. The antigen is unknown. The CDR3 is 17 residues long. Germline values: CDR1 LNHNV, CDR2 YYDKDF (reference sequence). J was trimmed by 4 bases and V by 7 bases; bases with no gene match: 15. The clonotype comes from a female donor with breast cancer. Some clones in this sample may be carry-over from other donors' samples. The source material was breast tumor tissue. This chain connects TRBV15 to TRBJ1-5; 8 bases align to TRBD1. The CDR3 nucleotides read TGTGCCACCACCCTAGGGAGTGGACAGGGAATGAATCAGCCCCAGCATTTT. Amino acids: CATTLGSGQGMNQPQHF. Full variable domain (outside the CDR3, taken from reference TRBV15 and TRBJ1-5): DAMVIQNPRYQVTQFGKPVTLSCSQTLNHNVMYWYQQKSSQAPKLLFHYYDKDFNNEADTPDNFQSRRPNTSFCFLDIRSPGLGDTAMYLCATTLGSGQGMNQPQHFGDGTRLSIL.